A selection of T cell receptor beta chains follows, all from one sample in a study of Ad26.COV2.S vaccination and SARS-CoV-2 variants. The table came from immunoSEQ multiplex PCR; TCRdb's copy has only in-frame clones and leaves some out. The sample lists hundreds of thousands of clones; around 92% were seen once. The source was peripheral blood, collected in a trial of Ad26.COV2.S vaccine versus placebo. These receptors were collected from a person aged 18-65 years who received the Ad26.COV2.S COVID-19 vaccine or a placebo. CDR3s include the opening cysteine and the closing phenylalanine or tryptophan. A D gene is named only where the DNA matches it firmly. The size field is filled for only some rows; it gives once, few, many or a size class.

V gene	J gene	D gene	clone size	CDR3 DNA	CDR3 protein
TRBV24-1	TRBJ2-7	.	.	TGTGCCACCAGTGATGCGCGACAGGCCGGGACCACCTACGAGCAGTACTTC	CATSDARQAGTTYEQYF
TRBV2	TRBJ1-1	.	.	TGTGCCAGCATTACGTACACTGAAGCTTTCTTT	CASITYTEAFF
TRBV27	TRBJ2-7	TRBD1	.	TGTGCCAGCAGTCCTTGGACAGGAACTAACTACGAGCAGTACTTC	CASSPWTGTNYEQYF
TRBV10-3	TRBJ2-7	.	.	TGTGCCATCAGTGACTCACTTACCTACGAGCAGTACTTC	CAISDSLTYEQYF
TRBV5-6	TRBJ1-2	TRBD1	.	TGTGCCAGCAGCTTGTGGGGACAGGGGAGGGGCACCTTC	CASSLWGQGRGTF
TRBV19	TRBJ2-5	TRBD2	.	TGTGCCAGTAGCAATTATCTAGCGGGAGTATCGGAGACCCAGTACTTC	CASSNYLAGVSETQYF
TRBV30	TRBJ1-5	.	.	TGTGCCTGGAGCGTAACCGGGCTTGAGCCCCAGCATTTT	CAWSVTGLEPQHF
TRBV18	TRBJ1-1	.	.	TGTGCCAGCTCACCGACAGACAGCATGAACACTGAAGCTTTCTTT	CASSPTDSMNTEAFF
TRBV19	TRBJ1-5	TRBD1	.	TGTGCCAGTAGTATAGGCAGGGGGCGCGGGCAGCCCCAGCATTTT	CASSIGRGRGQPQHF
TRBV29-1	TRBJ2-5	.	once	TGCAGCGTTAATGACAGCCAAGAGACCCAGTACTTC	CSVNDSQETQYF
TRBV11-1	TRBJ2-5	TRBD2	.	TGTGCCAGCAGCTTCGGACTAGCGGGAGGAGAGACCCAGTACTTC	CASSFGLAGGETQYF
TRBV5-1	TRBJ1-1	.	.	TGCGCCAGCAGCTTGGCCGTTGGGCAACGGGCTGAAGCTTTCTTT	CASSLAVGQRAEAFF
TRBV10-3	TRBJ1-2	TRBD1	.	TGTGCCATCAGTCCCGGGACAGGGGAGGGTTCGAAAGACTATGGCTACACCTTC	CAISPGTGEGSKDYGYTF
TRBV24-1	TRBJ2-7	TRBD1	.	TGTGCCACCAGCCGGGGACAGGGGAGCCACGAGCAGTACTTC	CATSRGQGSHEQYF
TRBV16	TRBJ2-2	TRBD1	.	TGTGCCAGCAGCCAAAACAGGGGCACCGGGGAGCTGTTTTTT	CASSQNRGTGELFF
TRBV10-3	TRBJ1-4	.	once	TGTGCCATCAGTGACATGGGAGGGGATGAAAAACTGTTTTTT	CAISDMGGDEKLFF
TRBV7-2	TRBJ1-5	TRBD1	.	TGTGCCAGCAGCCCCAACAGGGGGAATCAGCCCCAGCATTTT	CASSPNRGNQPQHF
TRBV10-3	TRBJ1-1	TRBD1	.	TGTGCCATCAGTCCCGGGACAGCTAACACTGAAGCTTTCTTT	CAISPGTANTEAFF
TRBV7-2	TRBJ2-5	.	.	TGTGCCAGCAGCTTAGTGGAAAGGGAGACCCAGTACTTC	CASSLVERETQYF
TRBV7-9	TRBJ2-2	.	.	TGTGCCAGCAGCTCTCAGATCACCGGGGAGCTGTTTTTT	CASSSQITGELFF
TRBV30	TRBJ1-2	TRBD1	.	TGTGCCTGGACCCAGAAGGACAGGGTCTATGGCTACACCTTC	CAWTQKDRVYGYTF
TRBV18	TRBJ2-7	.	.	TGTGCCAGCTCATCCTGGGGAGAGGTCTACGAGCAGTACTTC	CASSSWGEVYEQYF
TRBV5-5	TRBJ1-4	.	.	TGTGCCAGCAGCTTGGCTGGACTAACCGAAAAACTGTTTTTT	CASSLAGLTEKLFF
TRBV5-1	TRBJ2-7	.	.	TGCGCCAGCAGCTTGGCTGGGGCCGGTTACGAGCAGTACTTC	CASSLAGAGYEQYF
TRBV19	TRBJ1-2	TRBD1	.	TGTGCCAGCAGTCCTACAGGGGTCGGCTATGGCTACACCTTC	CASSPTGVGYGYTF
TRBV7-9	TRBJ2-7	.	few	TGTGCCAGCAGCTTAACGCAGAGCTCCTACGAGCAGTACTTC	CASSLTQSSYEQYF
TRBV11-2	TRBJ2-7	.	few	TGTGCCAGCAGCTTGATCTACGAGCAGTACTTC	CASSLIYEQYF
TRBV7-9	TRBJ1-1	.	once	TGTGCCAGCAGCTTGATTCGGGAGAACACTGAAGCTTTCTTT	CASSLIRENTEAFF
TRBV30	TRBJ1-6	TRBD1	many	TGTGCCTGGAGTACCGGGACAGGGATATCACCCCTCCACTTT	CAWSTGTGISPLHF
TRBV19	TRBJ2-7	.	.	TGTGCCAGTAGTATTCAGGGTAGCTCCTACGAGCAGTACTTC	CASSIQGSSYEQYF
TRBV12-5	TRBJ1-5	.	.	TGTGCTAGTGGTCTCACTCTTCAGCCCCAGCATTTT	CASGLTLQPQHF
TRBV2	TRBJ1-5	.	.	TGTGCCAGCAGTGTCCAGACGGATAATCAGCCCCAGCATTTT	CASSVQTDNQPQHF
TRBV3-1/TRBV3-2	TRBJ2-7	TRBD2	.	TGTGCCAGCAGCCACGGGACTAGCGGGAGTTACGAGCAGTACTTC	CASSHGTSGSYEQYF
TRBV25-1	TRBJ1-4	.	.	TGTGCCAGCAGTGAGCGCGGCTACAATGAAAAACTGTTTTTT	CASSERGYNEKLFF